This is a list of T cell receptor beta chains from one sample in a study of blood T cell repertoires in COVID-19. This table comes from immunoSEQ multiplex PCR, and its TCRdb copy is limited to in-frame clones, with some not included. The repertoire holds about 140,000 clones, with 60% to 80% as singletons. Material: PBMCs or T cells enriched from blood (not recorded which). Receptors originate from a woman between 50 and 59 years old who had recovered from COVID-19. Both conserved end residues are part of each CDR3. The D gene is left open where the match is weak. The size entry is marked missing in some rows and otherwise reads once, few, many or a size class.

V	size	D	J	CDR3	DNA
TRBV6-2/TRBV6-3	-	TRBD2	TRBJ2-1	CASSYPHLLAGGFKAYNEQFF	TGTGCCAGCAGTTACCCCCACCTATTAGCGGGAGGGTTTAAGGCCTACAATGAGCAGTTCTTC
TRBV19	-	-	TRBJ1-5	CASSILEASAEPQHF	TGTGCCAGTAGTATCCTCGAGGCCTCGGCGGAGCCCCAGCATTTT
TRBV10-1	-	-	TRBJ2-5	CASSGRPIWGGKETQYF	TGCGCCAGCAGTGGAAGACCGATTTGGGGCGGTAAAGAGACCCAGTACTTC
TRBV7-8	-	TRBD2	TRBJ2-7	CASSLAGTSGIYEQYF	TGTGCCAGCAGCTTAGCGGGGACTAGCGGAATCTACGAGCAGTACTTC
TRBV14	-	-	TRBJ2-7	CASSQDIYSYEQYF	TGTGCCAGCAGCCAGGACATTTACTCCTACGAGCAGTACTTC
TRBV14	-	-	TRBJ1-1	CASSQGQNTEAFF	TGTGCCAGCAGCCAAGGGCAGAACACTGAAGCTTTCTTT
TRBV11-3	-	-	TRBJ2-7	CASSQGGRQESYEQYF	TGTGCCAGCAGTCAAGGAGGAAGACAGGAGTCCTACGAGCAGTACTTC
TRBV7-2	few	-	TRBJ1-3	CASSLGLGNTIYF	TGTGCCAGCAGCTTAGGACTCGGAAACACCATATATTTT
TRBV4-1	-	-	TRBJ2-5	CATSSRDGGLQETQYF	TGCGCCACCTCCTCAAGGGACGGGGGACTCCAAGAGACCCAGTACTTC
TRBV4-1	few	-	TRBJ1-5	CASSQERGNQPQHF	TGCGCCAGCAGCCAAGAAAGAGGCAATCAGCCCCAGCATTTT
TRBV6-6	-	TRBD2	TRBJ2-7	CASSYGTSGGSYEQYF	TGTGCCAGCAGTTACGGGACTAGCGGGGGATCCTACGAGCAGTACTTC
TRBV29-1	-	TRBD1	TRBJ1-1	CSVEGQGNTEAFF	TGCAGCGTTGAAGGACAGGGGAACACTGAAGCTTTCTTT
TRBV3-1/TRBV3-2	-	-	TRBJ2-1	CASSQDATLGRGPYNEQFF	TGTGCCAGCAGCCAAGACGCAACCTTGGGCAGGGGCCCCTACAATGAGCAGTTCTTC
TRBV19	many	-	TRBJ1-5	CASRISAGSNQPQHF	TGTGCCAGTAGGATTTCCGCCGGTAGCAATCAGCCCCAGCATTTT
TRBV5-1	once	-	TRBJ1-3	CASSPGQLSSGNTIYF	TGCGCCAGCAGCCCAGGACAGTTGAGCTCTGGAAACACCATATATTTT
TRBV6-1	-	-	TRBJ1-2	CASSEVGIYGYTF	TGTGCCAGCAGTGAAGTGGGCATCTATGGCTACACCTTC
TRBV9	-	-	TRBJ1-4	CASSAREGTSEKLFF	TGTGCCAGCAGCGCAAGGGAGGGAACGAGTGAAAAACTGTTTTTT
TRBV19	-	TRBD1	TRBJ2-3	CASSKRQGAGTDTQYF	TGTGCCAGTAGTAAGAGACAGGGGGCGGGCACAGATACGCAGTATTTT
TRBV7-2	few	-	TRBJ2-7	CASSLEDRNDYEQYF	TGTGCCAGCAGCTTAGAGGACAGAAACGACTACGAGCAGTACTTC
TRBV10-1	-	TRBD2	TRBJ2-5	CASSEPGRGTEETQYF	TGCGCCAGCAGTGAACCAGGGCGGGGGACGGAAGAGACCCAGTACTTC
TRBV10-3	-	-	TRBJ2-1	CAIRSETDNNEQFF	TGTGCCATCAGAAGTGAAACCGACAACAATGAGCAGTTCTTC
TRBV5-1	-	TRBD1	TRBJ2-1	CASSLGDRDRDEQFF	TGCGCCAGCAGCTTGGGCGACAGGGATAGGGATGAGCAGTTCTTC
TRBV30	-	TRBD1	TRBJ1-1	CARQGRGTEAFF	TGTGCCAGACAGGGGCGAGGGACTGAAGCTTTCTTT
TRBV14	few	-	TRBJ1-6	CASSQEGGTYNSPLHF	TGTGCCAGCAGCCAAGAAGGAGGCACCTATAATTCACCCCTCCACTTT
TRBV5-1	-	TRBD1	TRBJ1-4	CASSSGQGAEKLFF	TGCGCCAGCAGCTCGGGACAGGGTGCGGAAAAACTGTTTTTT
TRBV3-1/TRBV3-2	few	TRBD1	TRBJ2-3	CASSPDRGLDTQYF	TGTGCCAGCAGCCCCGACAGGGGGCTCGATACGCAGTATTTT
TRBV2	few	TRBD2	TRBJ2-3	CASRALAGGRDTQYF	TGTGCCAGCAGAGCACTAGCGGGGGGAAGGGATACGCAGTATTTT
TRBV5-4	-	-	TRBJ1-1	CASSLEGLGTEAFF	TGTGCCAGCAGCTTGGAGGGGCTGGGGACTGAAGCTTTCTTT
TRBV21-1	-	-	TRBJ2-7	CASSSILGSGRHVEQYF	TGTGCCAGCAGCTCCATCCTGGGTAGCGGGAGACACGTCGAGCAGTACTTC
TRBV9	-	TRBD2	TRBJ2-5	CASSSSGSRETQYF	TGTGCCAGCAGTAGTAGCGGGAGTAGGGAGACCCAGTACTTC
TRBV7-2	-	TRBD1	TRBJ2-7	CASSPQTGGYEQYF	TGTGCCAGCAGCCCCCAGACAGGGGGCTACGAGCAGTACTTC
TRBV12-3/TRBV12-4	-	-	TRBJ2-7	CASSLEPILGQYF	TGTGCCAGCAGTTTAGAGCCCATTCTCGGGCAGTACTTC
TRBV4-2	-	-	TRBJ2-1	CASSQRGTKNEQFF	TGTGCCAGCAGCCAACGCGGGACGAAGAATGAGCAGTTCTTC
TRBV11-1	-	-	TRBJ2-1	CASGQAYNEQFF	TGTGCCAGCGGGCAAGCCTACAATGAGCAGTTCTTC
TRBV6-5	-	TRBD1	TRBJ2-7	CASSPGTGGDEQYF	TGTGCCAGCAGTCCCGGGACAGGTGGCGACGAGCAGTACTTC
TRBV5-1	-	TRBD2	TRBJ2-3	CASSSGTSGGSTDTQYF	TGCGCCAGCAGCTCTGGGACTAGCGGGGGCAGCACAGATACGCAGTATTTT
TRBV7-6	-	TRBD2	TRBJ2-2	CASAYAGLAVGLGELFF	TGTGCCAGCGCCTATGCGGGCCTAGCGGTTGGCCTAGGGGAGCTGTTTTTT